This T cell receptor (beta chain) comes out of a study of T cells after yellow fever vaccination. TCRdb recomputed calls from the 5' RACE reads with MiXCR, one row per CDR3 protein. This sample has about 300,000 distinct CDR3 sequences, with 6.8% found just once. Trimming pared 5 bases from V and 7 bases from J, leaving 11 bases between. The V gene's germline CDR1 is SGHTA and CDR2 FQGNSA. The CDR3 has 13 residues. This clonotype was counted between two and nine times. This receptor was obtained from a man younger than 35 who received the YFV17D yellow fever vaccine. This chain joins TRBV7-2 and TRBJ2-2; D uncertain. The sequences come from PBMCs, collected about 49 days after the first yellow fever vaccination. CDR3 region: CASSPQQSGELFF. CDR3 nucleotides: TGTGCCAGCAGCCCCCAGCAGAGCGGGGAGCTGTTTTTT.